What follows are 6 T cell receptor beta chains derived from one specimen sequenced in a study of read filtering for tumor transcriptome and immune sequencing. Molecular barcoded adaptors covering alpha/delta and beta/gamma chains were used on 400 to 450 ng RNA. Using its own MiXCR run on the reads, TCRdb lists one record per CDR3 protein. The data show roughly 49,000 distinct CDR3 sequences, with about a fifth seen just once and approximately 38% held by the top ten. The sequencing sample was made of a population of CD138-negative cells sorted from bone marrow. The source of these receptors is a donor at least 40 years old with multiple myeloma.

This clonotype was detected only a few times. The chain employs TRBV7-8 and TRBJ2-6; D is unclear. The CDR3 spans 13 residues. V was cut by 4 bases and J by 8 bases, with 9 bases left in between. In germline, CDR1 is SGHVS, CDR2 FQNEAQ. CDR3 sequence (DNA): TGTGCCAGCAGCTCGTACTTGACCAACGTCCTGACTTTC. Encoded protein: CASSSYLTNVLTF. Variable domain in full (rest from reference TRBV7-8 and TRBJ2-6): GAGVSQSPRYKVAKRGQDVALRCDPISGHVSLFWYQQALGQGPEFLTYFQNEAQLDKSGLPSDRFFAERPEGSVSTLKIQRTQQEDSAVYLCASSSYLTNVLTFGAGSRLTVL.

This clonotype appeared many times. CDR3: CSGRWGQGANEQFF. DNA for the CDR3: TGCAGCGGGAGGTGGGGACAGGGCGCGAATGAGCAGTTCTTC. The chain is built from TRBV29-1 and TRBJ2-1, with 9 positions matching TRBD1. This CDR3 is built from 14 residues. Per germline, CDR1 SQVTM and CDR2 ANQGSEA. Unmatched junction bases numbered 11, after V lost 7 bases and J lost 7 bases.

This clonotype was seen once. The germline gene is not matched at one end of the junction; a read error may be the cause. This chain links TRBV27 with TRBJ2-7, with D perhaps TRBD1 (5 bases). The CDR3 sequence is 14 residues long. Germline V gives CDR1 MNHEY, CDR2 SMNVEV (reference sequence). CDR3 protein: CASSPRVFGYAQYF. CDR3 nucleotides: TGTGCCAGTAGTCCCAGGGTTTTCGGCTACGCGCAGTACTTC.

In its sample, this clonotype was seen a few times. The chain couples TRBV19 to TRBJ1-5; no clear D gene. In germline, CDR1 is LNHDA, CDR2 SQIVND (reference sequence). Trimming removed 9 bases at V and 0 bases at J, with 9 bases between. The CDR3 is 13 residues long. In DNA form, the CDR3 reads TGTGCCAGCAACAGATATAGCAATCAGCCCCAGCATTTT. Its translation: CASNRYSNQPQHF.

This chain links TRBV29-1 with TRBJ2-7; 11 bases are shared with TRBD2. Looked up from germline, CDR1 is SQVTM and CDR2 is ANQGSEA. V was clipped by 6 bases and J by 7 bases; unmatched bases: 11. This CDR3 has 14 residues. The CDR3 protein is CSVTYSGRAGEQYF. The DNA for the CDR3 is TGCAGCGTCACATATAGCGGGAGGGCGGGAGAGCAGTACTTC.

This clonotype was counted between two and nine times. The chain is built from TRBV7-9 and TRBJ1-1; D ambiguous. CDR1 SEHNR and CDR2 FQNEAQ come from the germline V gene (reference sequence). Trimming shortened V by 2 bases and J by 1 base, and 8 bases separated the two germline ends. CDR3 length equals 14 residues. This CDR3 is CASSLPRENTEAFF. CDR3 in DNA: TGTGCCAGCAGCTTACCACGAGAGAACACTGAAGCTTTCTTT.